A single sample gave rise to the 17 T cell receptor beta chains below, sequenced in a study of blood T cells in healthy people across ages. A J-beta primer mix and a sample-barcoded 5' primer were used in a second PCR of roughly 6 to 11 cycles. Using its own MiXCR run on the 5' RACE reads, TCRdb lists one record per CDR3 protein. The sample holds 540,000 or so distinct CDR3 sequences, 25% to 30% seen once. Sequencing was performed on blood. These receptors all stem from a woman aged 65 to 85 in good health.

The chain carries TRBV7-2 and TRBJ1-1; D is possibly TRBD1 (5 bases). The CDR3 length is 13 residues. V dropped 6 bases and J dropped 7 bases, with 15 bases sitting between them. Germline loops: CDR1 SGHTA, CDR2 FQGNSA. The CDR3 sequence is CASRSVGRSEAFF. The CDR3 bases are TGTGCCAGCAGGTCCGTGGGGCGGAGTGAAGCTTTCTTT.

This clonotype was seen only a few times. The chain carries TRBV4-1 and TRBJ2-3, with D hard to call. This CDR3 has 13 residues. The V gene lost 0 bases and the J gene lost 2 bases, with 3 bases spanning the gap. Germline assignment: CDR1 MGHRA and CDR2 YSYEKL. The CDR3 sequence: CASSQENTDTQYF. CDR3 nucleotide sequence: TGCGCCAGCAGCCAAGAAAACACAGATACGCAGTATTTT.

The chain combines TRBV7-2 with TRBJ2-3; no clear D gene. The V end lost 5 bases, the J end lost 1 base, and 10 bases lay between the germline ends. Germline V CDR1 and CDR2: SGHTA, FQGNSA. This CDR3 comprises 14 residues. CDR3 sequence reads: CASSVKLGTDTQYF. Here the CDR3 DNA reads TGTGCCAGCAGCGTAAAACTCGGCACAGATACGCAGTATTTT.

The chain joins TRBV7-2 to TRBJ1-5; D might be TRBD1 (6 bases). From germline, CDR1 is SGHTA and CDR2 FQGNSA. The length of the CDR3 is 18 residues. Trimming shortened V by 5 bases and J by 2 bases, and 22 bases separated the two germline ends. The CDR3 region is CASSRRPGGLGGNQPQHF. In nucleotides, the CDR3 is TGTGCCAGCAGCCGTCGTCCTGGGGGGCTGGGTGGCAATCAGCCCCAGCATTTT.

This clonotype was counted between two and nine times. The chain combines TRBV6-2 or TRBV6-3 with TRBJ1-4; D call uncertain. Per germline, CDR1 MNHEY and CDR2 SVGEGT. The V end lost 0 bases, the J end lost 3 bases, and 5 bases lay between the germline ends. CDR3 size: 14 residues. The CDR3 DNA reads as TGTGCCAGCAGTTACTCCGGGCCTAATGAAAAACTGTTTTTT. Protein: CASSYSGPNEKLFF.

This sequence joins TRBV10-3 and TRBJ2-7; 10 positions agree with TRBD2. Germline values: CDR1 ENHRY, CDR2 SYGVKD. After removal of 0 bases from V and 2 bases from J, the junction contained 4 bases not matched to a gene. The CDR3 totals 16 residues. In nucleotides, the CDR3 is TGTGCCATCAGTGAGTCTGAGCGGGGGGGCCCCTACGAGCAGTACTTC. This sequence encodes CAISESERGGPYEQYF.

The V call is TRBV29-1, the J call TRBJ2-2, with a weak D call TRBD2 (5 bases). V dropped 7 bases and J dropped 6 bases, with 9 bases sitting between them. This CDR3 comprises 11 residues. Germline CDR1 is SQVTM and CDR2 is ANQGSEA. The CDR3 is CSAAGAGELFF. The DNA for the CDR3 is TGCAGCGCTGCGGGCGCCGGGGAGCTGTTTTTT.

This sequence joins TRBV20-1 and TRBJ1-2; the D is unclear. CDR1 is DFQATT, CDR2 SNEGSKA, per germline (reference sequence). The CDR3 consists of 13 residues. Trimming shortened V by 6 bases and J by 6 bases, and 17 bases separated the two germline ends. In nucleotides, the CDR3 is TGCAGTGCCAGATCCCCTGAAGGAAATGGCTACACCTTC. Its translation is CSARSPEGNGYTF.

V and J are TRBV5-4 and TRBJ1-2, with 7 bases matching TRBD1. The CDR3 sequence is 14 residues long. After removal of 2 bases from V and 4 bases from J, the junction contained 5 bases not matched to a gene. The germline V gene encodes CDR1 SGHNT and CDR2 YYREEE (reference sequence). DNA for the CDR3: TGTGCCAGCAGCTTTACAGGGGAGGGCTATGGCTACACCTTC. This codes for CASSFTGEGYGYTF.

This clonotype was seen a few times. The chain couples TRBV5-1 to TRBJ2-1; possible D gene TRBD2, 5 bases. CDR3 size: 15 residues. The germline V gene encodes CDR1 SGHRS and CDR2 YFSETQ. V was clipped by 4 bases and J by 4 bases, with 15 bases between them. This CDR3 is CASSPGSGSYNEQFF. DNA of the CDR3: TGCGCCAGCAGCCCGGGATCGGGAAGTTACAATGAGCAGTTCTTC.

The rearrangement joins TRBV6-5 to TRBJ1-1, with D perhaps TRBD1 (5 bases). Trimming removed 6 bases from V and 0 bases from J, with 14 bases in between. Germline values: CDR1 MNHEY, CDR2 SVGAGI. The CDR3 consists of 15 residues. The CDR3 spells CASRPSGTVNTEAFF. The CDR3 bases are TGTGCCAGCAGGCCCTCCGGGACGGTGAACACTGAAGCTTTCTTT.

This clonotype was picked up a small number of times. The genes are TRBV28 and TRBJ1-4; TRBD1 might be the D (6 bases). Trimming took 6 bases from V and 0 from J, leaving 17 bases between them. The CDR3 consists of 17 residues. Germline V gene lookup returns CDR1 MDHEN and CDR2 SYDVKM. CDR3 sequence reads: CASSFRPQGATNEKLFF. The CDR3 coding sequence is TGTGCCAGCAGCTTCCGCCCACAGGGTGCAACTAATGAAAAACTGTTTTTT.

This clonotype occurred once. The chain links TRBV6-5 to TRBJ2-7; D is uncertain. The CDR3 is 15 residues long. CDR1 is MNHEY and CDR2 is SVGAGI in the germline V gene. Trimming removed 0 bases from V and 2 bases from J, with 11 bases in between. The CDR3 reads CASSYSIGGAYEQYF. CDR3 bases: TGTGCCAGCAGTTACTCTATAGGCGGCGCCTACGAGCAGTACTTC.

This clonotype has more than one count but fewer than ten. The V and J genes are TRBV5-4 and TRBJ1-2; D gene unclear. Trimming removed 3 bases from V and 4 bases from J, with 16 bases in between. This CDR3 region has 15 residues. CDR1 SGHNT and CDR2 YYREEE come from the germline V gene (reference sequence). The chain's CDR3 is CASSSEGSRGYGYTF. In DNA, the CDR3 is TGTGCCAGCAGCTCGGAGGGATCGCGAGGCTATGGCTACACCTTC.

V and J are TRBV7-2 and TRBJ2-5; TRBD2 is a possible D gene (5 bases). Germline-derived CDR1 and CDR2 are SGHTA and FQGNSA. CDR3 length: 14 residues. V was trimmed by 3 bases and J by 5 bases, leaving 13 bases between them. The CDR3 sequence: CASSFAGAGETQYF. CDR3 in DNA: TGTGCCAGCAGCTTCGCGGGCGCCGGGGAGACCCAGTACTTC.

Only a few counts were recorded for this clonotype. The V gene is TRBV2, the J gene TRBJ2-4; D possibly corresponds to TRBD2 (6 bases). Germline-derived CDR1 and CDR2 are SNHLY and FYNNEI. CDR3 length equals 15 residues. V lost 7 bases to trimming and J lost 2 bases, with 15 bases between them. CDR3 amino acids: CASTAGGLTKNIQYF. The CDR3 DNA follows: TGTGCCAGCACCGCTGGGGGGTTAACCAAAAACATTCAGTACTTC.

The chain couples TRBV12-3 or TRBV12-4 to TRBJ1-2; the D is unclear. Trimming left V 3 bases short and J 8 bases short, with 10 bases between. The CDR3 is 12 residues long. The CDR3 nucleotides read TGTGCCAGCAGTTTGGGGTTGGGAGGCTACACCTTC. Protein: CASSLGLGGYTF.